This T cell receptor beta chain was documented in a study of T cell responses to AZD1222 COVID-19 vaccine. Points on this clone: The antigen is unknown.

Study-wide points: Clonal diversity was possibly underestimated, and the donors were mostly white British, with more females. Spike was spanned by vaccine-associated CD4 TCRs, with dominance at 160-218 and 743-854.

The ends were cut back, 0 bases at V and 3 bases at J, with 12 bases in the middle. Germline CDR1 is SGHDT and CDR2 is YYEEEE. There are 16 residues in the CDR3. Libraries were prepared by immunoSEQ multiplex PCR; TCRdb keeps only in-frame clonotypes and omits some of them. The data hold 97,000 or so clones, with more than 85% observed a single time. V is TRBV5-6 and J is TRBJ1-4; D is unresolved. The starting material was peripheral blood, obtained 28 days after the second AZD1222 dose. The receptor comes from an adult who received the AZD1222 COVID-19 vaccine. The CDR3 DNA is TGTGCCAGCAGCTTGGCCTTGGAGAGGGCTAATGAAAAACTGTTTTTT. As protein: CASSLALERANEKLFF.